These 24 T cell receptor beta chains originate from one sample sequenced in a study of T cell clonotyping in hematopoietic cell transplantation. Time point denoted: recipient sample about 28 days before transplant, after cytoreduction. Only in-frame clones appear in the TCRdb table, and some are missing; sequencing was by immunoSEQ multiplex PCR. The repertoire has 25,000 to 30,000 clones, approximately 77% of them found once; the top ten carry about 1.8%. Material: peripheral blood mononuclear cells, obtained before stem cell transplant. The receptors stem from a man aged 35 to 55 with acute myeloid leukemia. Some clones in this sample may be carry-over from other donors' samples.

In its sample, this clone was seen a few times. The CDR3 loop reads CAITGTARGELFF. DNA of the CDR3: TGTGCCATCACCGGGACAGCCCGCGGGGAGCTGTTTTTT. The gene calls are TRBV10-3 and TRBJ2-2; 7 nucleotides match TRBD1. Germline V CDR1 and CDR2: ENHRY, SYGVKD. J gave up 7 bases and V 7 bases, and 6 bases lay outside the gene matches. This CDR3 spans 13 amino acids.

The V and J genes are TRBV7-8 and TRBJ1-1; D is possibly TRBD1 (6 bases). This CDR3 has 16 residues. Between the trimmed V and J ends, which lost 5 bases and 1 base, there was a span of 17 bases. Germline lookup yields CDR1 SGHVS and CDR2 FQNEAQ. The CDR3 bases are TGTGCCAGCAGCCCCAACCTCCCGACAGGGAACACTGAAGCTTTCTTT. Protein product: CASSPNLPTGNTEAFF.

V and J are TRBV5-6 and TRBJ1-2; no clear D. V dropped 0 bases and J dropped 8 bases, with 8 bases sitting between them. Germline V gene data show CDR1 as SGHDT and CDR2 as YYEEEE. The CDR3 contains 12 residues. The CDR3 reads CASSLDWKGYTF. The CDR3 DNA is TGTGCCAGCAGCTTGGATTGGAAAGGCTACACCTTC. Full variable domain (rest looked up from reference TRBV5-6 and TRBJ1-2): DAGVTQSPTHLIKTRGQQVTLRCSPKSGHDTVSWYQQALGQGPQFIFQYYEEEERQRGNFPDRFSGHQFPNYSSELNVNALLLGDSALYLCASSLDWKGYTFGSGTRLTVV.

The chain employs TRBV29-1 and TRBJ2-1; D unclear. The germline CDR1 and CDR2 sequences are SQVTM and ANQGSEA. There are 12 residues in the CDR3. Trimming took 3 bases from V and 6 from J, leaving 9 bases between them. The CDR3 DNA sequence: TGCAGCGTTGAGCAGGCCTTCAATGAGCAGTTCTTC. Translated, it gives CSVEQAFNEQFF.

The chain uses TRBV30 and TRBJ1-2; 7 nucleotides agree with TRBD1. This CDR3 spans 15 amino acids. Germline CDR1 reads GTSNPN; CDR2 reads SVGIG (reference sequence). V trimming: 2 bases; J trimming: 3 bases; junction bases outside the gene matches: 9. As DNA, the CDR3 is TGTGCCTGGAGTCCGGAGAGGGGACAGTACTATGGCTACACCTTC. It encodes CAWSPERGQYYGYTF.

V and J are TRBV30 and TRBJ1-2, with D possibly being TRBD1 (6 bases). The V end was cut by 0 bases, the J end by 4 bases, with 18 bases between. This CDR3 is 16 amino acids long. Looked up from germline, CDR1 is GTSNPN and CDR2 is SVGIG (reference sequence). CDR3 loop: CAWSVSGAGSGYGYTF. CDR3 nucleotide sequence: TGTGCCTGGAGTGTATCGGGGGCAGGATCGGGCTATGGCTACACCTTC. Looking up the rest from reference TRBV30 and TRBJ1-2 gives the full variable domain: SQTIHQWPATLVQPVGSPLSLECTVEGTSNPNLYWYRQAAGRGLQLLFYSVGIGQISSEVPQNLSASRPQDRQFILSSKKLLLSDSGFYLCAWSVSGAGSGYGYTFGSGTRLTVV.

The V and J genes are TRBV6-6 and TRBJ2-2; no clear D gene. Germline values: CDR1 MNHNY, CDR2 SVGAGI (reference sequence). Deletions cut 2 bases from V and 5 bases from J, with 9 bases between. The CDR3 is 14 amino acids. As DNA, the CDR3 is TGTGCCAGCAGTTACCTCGGTTTAACCGGGGAGCTGTTTTTT. Translation: CASSYLGLTGELFF.

The chain recombines TRBV19 with TRBJ2-2; D unclear. Germline lookup yields CDR1 LNHDA and CDR2 SQIVND (reference sequence). CDR3 length equals 14 residues. V was pared by 7 bases and J by 0 bases, with 9 bases between. In DNA, the CDR3 is TGTGCCAGTAACTTGCAGCCGAACACCGGGGAGCTGTTTTTT. It specifies CASNLQPNTGELFF.

This rearrangement joins TRBV5-6 to TRBJ2-7, with D unclear. With 4 bases removed from V and 2 bases from J, the gap between germline ends came to 10 bases. The CDR3 runs to 13 residues. Germline V gene sequence: CDR1 SGHDT, CDR2 YYEEEE. CDR3 residues: CASSVRSTYEQYF. The DNA of the CDR3 is TGTGCCAGCAGCGTCCGTTCGACCTACGAGCAGTACTTC.

V usage is TRBV19 and J usage is TRBJ2-7; D is uncertain. V lost 0 bases to trimming and J lost 3 bases, with 9 bases between them. Germline CDR1 and CDR2: LNHDA and SQIVND (reference sequence). This CDR3 has 14 amino acids. The CDR3 DNA reads TGTGCCAGTAGTATAGATCACGGTTACTACGAGCAGTACTTC. Its protein product is CASSIDHGYYEQYF.

This clone was recorded once. The chain carries TRBV7-2 and TRBJ1-5; the D gene is possibly TRBD1 (5 bases). Per germline, CDR1 SGHTA and CDR2 FQGNSA. The V end was cut by 4 bases, the J end by 9 bases, with 16 bases between. The CDR3 extends over 14 amino acids. In DNA form, the CDR3 reads TGTGCCAGCAGCTCTCCCTTGGGGGTGTGGCCCCAGCATTTT. This codes for CASSSPLGVWPQHF.

The rearrangement links TRBV5-1 to TRBJ1-1; weak D call: TRBD1 (5 bases). Trimming cost V 4 bases and J 5 bases, with 15 bases left between them. Germline CDR1 reads SGHRS; CDR2 reads YFSETQ. This CDR3 contains 14 residues. The CDR3 DNA follows: TGCGCCAGCAGCGTAGAAGGGACGGGTACTGAAGCTTTCTTT. Amino acid sequence: CASSVEGTGTEAFF.

This clone was counted between two and nine times. The chain combines TRBV5-6 with TRBJ2-7; perhaps TRBD1 as D (6 bases). Trimming took 4 bases from V and 3 from J, leaving 11 bases between them. Germline values: CDR1 SGHDT, CDR2 YYEEEE. This CDR3 is 13 amino acids long. In nucleotides, the CDR3 is TGTGCCAGCAGCGGGGACATCTTCTACGAGCAGTACTTC. It yields the protein CASSGDIFYEQYF. The variable domain in full, with the rest retrieved from reference TRBV5-6 and TRBJ2-7, is DAGVTQSPTHLIKTRGQQVTLRCSPKSGHDTVSWYQQALGQGPQFIFQYYEEEERQRGNFPDRFSGHQFPNYSSELNVNALLLGDSALYLCASSGDIFYEQYFGPGTRLTVT.

The chain recombines TRBV29-1 with TRBJ1-1; no clear D gene. This CDR3 has 12 amino acids. Germline V gene data show CDR1 as SQVTM and CDR2 as ANQGSEA. V dropped 2 bases and J dropped 1 base, with 5 bases sitting between them. This CDR3 reads CSVERGNTEAFF. CDR3 nucleotides: TGCAGCGTTGAAAGAGGGAACACTGAAGCTTTCTTT.

This sequence joins TRBV30 and TRBJ1-3, with D tentatively TRBD1 (5 bases). Germline lookup yields CDR1 GTSNPN and CDR2 SVGIG (reference sequence). This CDR3 spans 16 amino acids. V lost 7 bases and J lost 0, with 19 bases in between. In DNA, the CDR3 is TGTGCCTCTCCAACGGGGCGGACGAGCTCTGGAAACACCATATATTTT. Its translation: CASPTGRTSSGNTIYF.

In its sample, this clone was seen a few times. The CDR3 DNA sequence: TGTGCCAGCAGGGGATACGGAAACACCATATATTTT. Its protein product is CASRGYGNTIYF. The rearrangement joins TRBV9 to TRBJ1-3; D is undetermined. Germline V lookup: CDR1 SGDLS, CDR2 YYNGEE. Trimming took off 5 bases at V and 4 bases at J, with 7 bases between the two ends. The CDR3 totals 12 residues.

V usage is TRBV6-5 and J usage is TRBJ2-7, with 7 bases lining up with TRBD1. V shed 5 bases and J 9 bases; nucleotides not matched to a gene: 7. Per the germline V gene, CDR1 is MNHEY and CDR2 is SVGAGI. The CDR3 totals 12 residues. CDR3 DNA sequence: TGTGCCAGCAGTCGACAGGGTGGAAGGCAGTACTTC. Its translation is CASSRQGGRQYF.

In its sample, this clone was seen a few times. The genes are TRBV2 and TRBJ2-7, with TRBD2 identical over 7 bases. Germline loops: CDR1 SNHLY, CDR2 FYNNEI. This CDR3 is 13 amino acids long. V dropped 1 base and J dropped 6; count of bases not matched to a gene: 3. CDR3 in amino acids: CASSEGREVEQYF. CDR3 nucleotides: TGTGCCAGCAGTGAAGGCCGGGAGGTCGAGCAGTACTTC.

The chain is built from TRBV19 and TRBJ1-5; possibly TRBD1 for D (5 bases). There are 16 residues in the CDR3. CDR1 LNHDA and CDR2 SQIVND come from the germline V gene (reference sequence). V lost 3 bases, J lost 3 bases, and 15 bases lay in between. The CDR3 spells CASSIGWGRDNQPQHF. The CDR3 DNA reads as TGTGCCAGTAGTATTGGGTGGGGCAGAGACAATCAGCCCCAGCATTTT.

The chain has TRBV4-1 and TRBJ2-1; TRBD1 agrees at 7 bases. This CDR3 is built from 14 residues. V lost 6 bases to trimming and J lost 4 bases; unmatched junction nucleotides: 6. CDR1 is MGHRA and CDR2 is YSYEKL in the germline V gene. CDR3 residues: CASSQDRYYNEQFF. In DNA form, the CDR3 reads TGCGCCAGCAGTCAGGACAGGTATTACAATGAGCAGTTCTTC.

The chain employs TRBV11-3 and TRBJ1-2; D remains unclear. Germline CDR1 and CDR2: SGHNT and YENEEA. V dropped 0 bases and J dropped 0 bases, with 8 bases sitting between them. The CDR3 spans 15 residues. The CDR3 reads CASSLEPAPNYGYTF. The CDR3 DNA sequence: TGTGCCAGCAGCTTAGAGCCCGCCCCTAACTATGGCTACACCTTC.

The chain uses TRBV19 and TRBJ1-2; D is possibly TRBD1 (6 bases). CDR1 LNHDA and CDR2 SQIVND come from the germline V gene (reference sequence). The CDR3 totals 16 residues. The ends were cut back, 4 bases at V and 3 bases at J, with 18 bases in the middle. The CDR3 here is CASSRQVEERYYGYTF. In DNA, the CDR3 is TGTGCCAGTAGTAGACAGGTAGAGGAACGATACTATGGCTACACCTTC. Full variable domain (rest looked up from reference TRBV19 and TRBJ1-2): DGGITQSPKYLFRKEGQNVTLSCEQNLNHDAMYWYRQDPGQGLRLIYYSQIVNDFQKGDIAEGYSVSREKKESFPLTVTSAQKNPTAFYLCASSRQVEERYYGYTFGSGTRLTVV.

The chain links TRBV20-1 to TRBJ1-3, with D unclear. CDR1 DFQATT and CDR2 SNEGSKA come from the germline V gene (reference sequence). CDR3 length: 11 residues. V was cut by 1 base and J by 4 bases, with 2 bases left in between. The CDR3 nucleotides read TGCAGTGCTAGAGGAGGAAACACCATATATTTT. Translating it yields CSARGGNTIYF.

J is TRBJ1-5 and V is TRBV5-1, with D maybe TRBD1 (5 bases). In germline, CDR1 is SGHRS, CDR2 YFSETQ. Trimming removed 4 bases at V and 5 bases at J, with 10 bases between. The CDR3 consists of 13 residues. In DNA, the CDR3 is TGCGCCAGCAGCCCAAGGGGTGATCAGCCCCAGCATTTT. Its translation: CASSPRGDQPQHF.